This T cell receptor (beta chain) was found in a study of cytomegalovirus exposure and HLA in healthy donors listed by TCRdb under 2017. Background on the whole study: An earlier analysis of approximately 550 of the donors reported approximately 290 Gb of sequence data and roughly 110 million unique TCR beta sequences from 150 million to 200 million T cells. The study was designed to test whether signatures of past pathogen exposure could be identified by cataloging public T cell receptors. The number of donors typed differed by locus, with 629-630 for A, B, C, DRB1 and DQB1, roughly 520 for DQA1, 600 to 610 for DPA1, and 400 to 490 for DPB1. Rather than drawing on any new phenotypic data, the later analysis identified candidate immune exposures from TCR beta sequences and the way those sequences occurred across donors. An earlier analysis of several hundred of the donors applied high-throughput TCR beta sequencing to assess whether each TCR beta V gene segment acted as functional or pseudogenic. The study used immunosequencing to profile the T cell repertoires of several hundred subjects and linked those repertoires to cytomegalovirus serostatus. On average, around 240,000 unique TCR beta nucleotide sequences were sequenced per donor among 350 to 400 genotyped donors of the cohort, with roughly 18% of those sequences being non-productive. Alongside the repertoire data, information on donor age, sex, ethnicity and CMV serostatus was compiled. An early release covering 550 to 650 HLA-typed donors comprised about 290 gigabases of sequencing data and 85 million to 100 million unique TCR sequences. Of the 398 genotyped donors, over 70% fell in the genetic ancestry cluster associated with self-reported Caucasian donors. A later analysis re-examined previously published TCR beta repertoires from about 700 donors and added high-resolution HLA genotyping to investigate patterns of TCR occurrence. A few DR-DQ haplotypes were treated as single units for association and clustering because of strong linkage in the cohort. Along with the approximately 650-subject first cohort, a separate validation cohort of approximately 110 different subjects was used. Every discovery cohort repertoire had been produced on one sequencing platform. Class I and class II HLA loci were covered by the typing at four-digit resolution. High-throughput TCR immunosequencing, statistical association of individual TCRs with disease status, and machine learning were combined to predict cytomegalovirus infection status. In a later genetic analysis, genome-wide SNP genotypes for about three fifths of the roughly 670 donors were used, and that subset was treated as a discovery cohort.

CDR1 and CDR2 (ENHRY, SYGVKD) derive from the germline V gene. V trim: 3 bases; J trim: 6 bases; unmatched bases: 5. The cysteine opens and the phenylalanine closes a CDR3 of 15 amino acids. CDR3 DNA only is kept here, 45 bases in frame from base 1. This clone was counted a single time. The clone's antigen remains unknown. No much larger clonotype is one base removed from it; base qualities were not supplied. General study outcomes and caveats: A later analysis reported that several top co-occurrence clusters appeared linked to parvovirus B19, influenza, CMV and Epstein-Barr virus. A group of highly shared sequence variants was considered likely to be a technical artifact of the sequencing pipeline. Strong co-occurrence of HLA alleles, especially DR and DQ, made assigning TCR associations to individual alleles difficult. A later analysis found that most CMV-associated TCR beta chains appeared HLA-restricted, with HLA associations seemingly driven largely by CMV exposure. In a later genetic analysis, fewer N-insertions in productive TCRs were reported among donors in an Asian-associated ancestry cluster than the roughly 700-donor mean. Because HLA typing was unavailable for some donors at each locus, only the typed subset was used in association tests. Broadly in line with IMGT annotations, most TCR beta V segments showed up in productive rearrangements about 87% or about 30% of the time in an earlier analysis of 450 to 750 of the donors. Because the 87-base-pair reads could not distinguish some IMGT-functional V segments, including TRBV6-2 and TRBV6-3, those segments were excluded. In a later analysis, the rate of TCR association differed among HLA loci, with DRB1 alleles having the most associated TCRs and HLA-C alleles having the fewest. In vitro tests confirmed that a few of the cytomegalovirus-associated TCR beta chains recognize cytomegalovirus antigens. In this cohort, only TCR beta chains were sequenced, and detectable features were limited by the absence of alpha or paired-chain data. Linkage disequilibrium might explain the correlated functional status among segregating V segments, but an unknown experimental factor could not be ruled out. The study listed 150 to 200 TCR beta chains as associated with cytomegalovirus. V-gene and J-gene trimming of TCR beta chains was associated with a missense DCLRE1C variant in a later genetic analysis, and the association was replicated in an independent cohort. A further reported finding was that TCR beta sequences accurately predicted the HLA-A and HLA-B alleles for most subjects in the first cohort. At a false discovery rate of 0.05, a later analysis linked about 16,000 TCR beta sequences to specific HLA alleles. The only immune exposure information available for the cohort was CMV serostatus. Sequencing depth was assumed to be roughly uniform across donors in the presence/absence analyses, though that assumption may not hold. Most TCR sequences were seen in very few donors, while some public TCRs were found in many individuals. According to the authors, the approach could potentially be generalized to other disease states and immunological phenotypes. In both the original and validation cohorts, the classifier was reported to diagnose cytomegalovirus status with high specificity and sensitivity. The earlier analysis of 587 of the donors excluded roughly 17 rarely observed V segments, including chromosome 9 orphons, because counts were too low. A later analysis found that HLA-associated TCR beta chains were more clonally expanded and had lower generation probabilities than equally common non-associated chains.

The method behind the library was the immunoSEQ multiplex PCR assay. The multiplex PCR relied on a mix of 60 forward primers for TCR Vbeta segments and 13 reverse primers for TCR Jbeta segments. A multiplex PCR assay on genomic DNA amplified the CDR3 region of rearranged TCR beta genes. On the Illumina HiSeq System, the amplified TCR beta libraries were sequenced as 87-base-pair reads. Under the source paper's analysis protocol: A later analysis counted approximately 76 million unique TCR beta chains across the 700 or so repertoires, and 9 million to 14 million of these chains were shared by at least two donors. Raw reads were error-corrected and collapsed into unique sequences by a nearest-neighbor algorithm in which closely related sequences were merged to remove PCR and sequencing errors. V, D and J gene segments were assigned by aligning CDR3 sequences to IMGT reference sequences. For a sequence to be retained, at least a six-nucleotide match to both a V gene segment and a J gene segment was required. Rearrangements were called productive when the CDR3 lacked stop codons and stayed in frame with V and J; all others were non-productive. CDR3 was defined by IMGT convention, running from the second conserved V-encoded cysteine to the conserved J-encoded phenylalanine. Sequences without an unambiguous match to a single V gene segment were excluded from the earlier analysis of several hundred of the donors. In an earlier analysis of 587 of the donors, V segments were called functional above 56.7% productive rearrangements and were called segregating when the between-donor standard deviation exceeded 5%. A statistical classification framework was built for diagnosing cytomegalovirus status from the catalog of TCR beta chain sequences. In a later analysis, V and J genes were assigned by comparing TCR nucleotide sequences against IMGT/GENE-DB human TR gene sequences. A later analysis assigned CDR3 sequences and most-parsimonious VDJ recombination scenarios with the TCRdist pipeline. In a later analysis, every TCR beta chain was defined by the combination of its CDR3 amino acid sequence and its V-gene family, and reads without a unique V-gene family were dropped. A later analysis removed 592 highly shared, low-generation-probability nucleotide sequences to deal with suspected cross-contamination and a sequencing artifact. In a later analysis, a clonal expansion index for each public chain was calculated from normalized within-repertoire ranks of inferred template counts. In a later analysis, generation probabilities were computed with a VDJ recombination model fitted to out-of-frame rearrangements, and the resulting probabilities were checked against IGoR. In a later analysis, hypergeometric tests were used to score TCR-TCR, TCR-HLA and TCR-CMV co-occurrence, with a repertoire-size bias correction applied to TCR pairs. To estimate false discovery rates, a later analysis permuted the HLA or CMV assignments 20 times. A later analysis grouped co-occurring TCRs with DBSCAN, adding TCRdist sequence similarity when clustering within HLA-allele-positive subsets. Repertoires with fewer than 30,000 or more than 120,000 public chains, plus five repertoires with anomalous nucleotide sharing, were excluded from co-occurrence clustering. TCRdb holds this immuneACCESS table with in-frame rearrangements only. Some clones are missing; in checked studies, unresolved V genes explain under half, and the rest has no known cause. V, J and clone size are taken as reported in that table, and D and trimming were inferred from the DNA itself. Across this sample there are roughly 170,000 clones, with 80% to 85% seen only once. In total, the top ten clones hold around 1.6% of the sample.

In total, about 650 healthy bone marrow donors made up the cohort. At the time of sampling, every cohort member was nominally healthy, though immune exposures that went unrecorded were likely present. The donor was CMV seronegative and belonged to the group of under 400 seronegative cohort members. Every donor gave a peripheral blood sample, and the peripheral blood mononuclear cells from that sample were used for TCR beta sequencing. The Qiagen DNeasy Blood Extraction Kit was used to extract genomic DNA from the blood cell samples. This sequence originates from a man aged 45-60 years in good health and CMV-seronegative. Sample: PBMCs. The sequence joins TRBV10-3 to TRBJ2-7, with 13 bases aligning to TRBD2. The CDR3 region reads CAISELAGGAGEQYF. The bases read TGTGCCATCAGTGAACTAGCGGGGGGGGCCGGCGAGCAGTACTTC.